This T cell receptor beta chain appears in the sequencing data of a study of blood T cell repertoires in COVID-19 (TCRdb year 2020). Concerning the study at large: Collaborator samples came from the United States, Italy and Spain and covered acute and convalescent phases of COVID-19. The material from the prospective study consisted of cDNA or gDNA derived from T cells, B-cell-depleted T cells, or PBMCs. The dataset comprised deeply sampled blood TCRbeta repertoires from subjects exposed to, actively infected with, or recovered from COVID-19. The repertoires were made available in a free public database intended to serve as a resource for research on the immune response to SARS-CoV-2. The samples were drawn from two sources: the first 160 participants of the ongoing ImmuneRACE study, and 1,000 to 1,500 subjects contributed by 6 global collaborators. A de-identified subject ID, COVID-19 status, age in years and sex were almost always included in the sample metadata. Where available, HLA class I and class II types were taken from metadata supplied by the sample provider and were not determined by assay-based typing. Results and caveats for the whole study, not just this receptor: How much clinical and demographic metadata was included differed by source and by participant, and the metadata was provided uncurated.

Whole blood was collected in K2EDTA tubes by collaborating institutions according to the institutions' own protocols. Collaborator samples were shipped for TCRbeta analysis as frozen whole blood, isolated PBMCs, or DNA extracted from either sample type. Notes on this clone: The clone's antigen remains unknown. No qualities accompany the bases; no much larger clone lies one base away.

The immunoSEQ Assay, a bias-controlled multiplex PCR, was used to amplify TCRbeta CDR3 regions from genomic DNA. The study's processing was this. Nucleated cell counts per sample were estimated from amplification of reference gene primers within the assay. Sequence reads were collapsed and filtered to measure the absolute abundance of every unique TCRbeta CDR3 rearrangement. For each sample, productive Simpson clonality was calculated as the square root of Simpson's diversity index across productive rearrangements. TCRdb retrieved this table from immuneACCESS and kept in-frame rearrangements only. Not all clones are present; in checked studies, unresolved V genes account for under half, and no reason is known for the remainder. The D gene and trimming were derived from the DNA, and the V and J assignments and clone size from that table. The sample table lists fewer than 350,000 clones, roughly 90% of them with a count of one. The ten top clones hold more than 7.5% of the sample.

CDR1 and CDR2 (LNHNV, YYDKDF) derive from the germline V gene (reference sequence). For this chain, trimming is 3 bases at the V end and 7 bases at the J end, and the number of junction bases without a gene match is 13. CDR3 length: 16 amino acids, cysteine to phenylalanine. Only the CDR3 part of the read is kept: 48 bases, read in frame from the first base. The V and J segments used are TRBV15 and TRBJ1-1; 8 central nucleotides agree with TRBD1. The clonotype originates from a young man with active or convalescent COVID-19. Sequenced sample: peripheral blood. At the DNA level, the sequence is TGTGCCACCAGCAGGGCAAGACAGGGGATTAGGGGTGAAGCTTTCTTT. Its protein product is CATSRARQGIRGEAFF. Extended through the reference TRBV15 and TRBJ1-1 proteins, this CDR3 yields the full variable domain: DAMVIQNPRYQVTQFGKPVTLSCSQTLNHNVMYWYQQKSSQAPKLLFHYYDKDFNNEADTPDNFQSRRPNTSFCFLDIRSPGLGDTAMYLCATSRARQGIRGEAFFGQGTRLTVV.